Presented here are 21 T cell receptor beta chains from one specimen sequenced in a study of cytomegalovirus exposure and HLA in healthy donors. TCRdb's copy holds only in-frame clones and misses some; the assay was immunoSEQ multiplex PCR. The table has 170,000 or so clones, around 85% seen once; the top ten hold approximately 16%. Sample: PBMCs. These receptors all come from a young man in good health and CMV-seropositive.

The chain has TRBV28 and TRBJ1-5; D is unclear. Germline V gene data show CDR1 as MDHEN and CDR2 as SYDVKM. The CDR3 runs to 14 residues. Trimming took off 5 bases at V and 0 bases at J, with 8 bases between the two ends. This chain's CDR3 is CASSRGYSNQPQHF. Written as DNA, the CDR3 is TGTGCCAGCAGTCGGGGTTATAGCAATCAGCCCCAGCATTTT.

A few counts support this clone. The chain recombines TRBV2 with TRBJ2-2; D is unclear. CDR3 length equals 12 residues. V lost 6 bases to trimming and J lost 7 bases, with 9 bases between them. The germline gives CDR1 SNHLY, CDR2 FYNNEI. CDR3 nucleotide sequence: TGTGCCAGCAGGCCGACGGGCGGGGAGCTGTTTTTT. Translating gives CASRPTGGELFF.

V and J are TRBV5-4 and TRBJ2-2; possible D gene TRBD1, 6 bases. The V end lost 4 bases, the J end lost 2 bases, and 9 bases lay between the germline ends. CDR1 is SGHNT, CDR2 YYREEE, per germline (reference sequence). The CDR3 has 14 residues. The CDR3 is CASSPGANTGELFF. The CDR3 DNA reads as TGTGCCAGCAGCCCAGGGGCTAACACCGGGGAGCTGTTTTTT.

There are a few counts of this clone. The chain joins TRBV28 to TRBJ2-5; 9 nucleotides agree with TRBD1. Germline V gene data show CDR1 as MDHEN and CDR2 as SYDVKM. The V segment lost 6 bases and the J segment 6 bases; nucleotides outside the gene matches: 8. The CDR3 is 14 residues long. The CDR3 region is CASSPGTGLKTQYF. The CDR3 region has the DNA TGTGCCAGCAGCCCTGGGACAGGGTTGAAGACCCAGTACTTC.

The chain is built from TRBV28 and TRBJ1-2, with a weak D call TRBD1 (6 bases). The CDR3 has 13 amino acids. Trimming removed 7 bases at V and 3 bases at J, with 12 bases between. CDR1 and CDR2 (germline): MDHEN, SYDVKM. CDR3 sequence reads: CASNLRGHYGYTF. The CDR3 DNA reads TGTGCCAGCAACCTCAGGGGTCACTATGGCTACACCTTC.

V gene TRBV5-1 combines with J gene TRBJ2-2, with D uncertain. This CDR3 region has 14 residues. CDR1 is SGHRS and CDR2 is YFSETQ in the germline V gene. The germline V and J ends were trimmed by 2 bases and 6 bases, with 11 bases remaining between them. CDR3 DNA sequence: TGCGCCAGCAGCTTAGTAGCAGAGGCCGGGGAGCTGTTTTTT. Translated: CASSLVAEAGELFF.

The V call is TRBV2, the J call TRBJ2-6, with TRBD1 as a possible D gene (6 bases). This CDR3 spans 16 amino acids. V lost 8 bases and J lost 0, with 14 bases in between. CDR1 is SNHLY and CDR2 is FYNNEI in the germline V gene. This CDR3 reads CASDTGPISGANVLTF. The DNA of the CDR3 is TGTGCCAGCGACACAGGGCCGATCTCTGGGGCCAACGTCCTGACTTTC.

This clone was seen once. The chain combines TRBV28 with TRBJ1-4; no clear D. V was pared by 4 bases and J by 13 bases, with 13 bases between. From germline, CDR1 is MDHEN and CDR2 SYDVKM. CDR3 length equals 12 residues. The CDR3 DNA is TGTGCCAGCAGTTACCGCACGGAGGGACTGTTTTTT. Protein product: CASSYRTEGLFF.

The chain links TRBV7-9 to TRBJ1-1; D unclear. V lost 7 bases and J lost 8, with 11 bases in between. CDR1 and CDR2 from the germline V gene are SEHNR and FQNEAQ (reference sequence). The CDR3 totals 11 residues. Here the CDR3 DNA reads TGTGCCAGCACTAGAGCTAGAGAAGCTTTCTTT. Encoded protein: CASTRAREAFF.

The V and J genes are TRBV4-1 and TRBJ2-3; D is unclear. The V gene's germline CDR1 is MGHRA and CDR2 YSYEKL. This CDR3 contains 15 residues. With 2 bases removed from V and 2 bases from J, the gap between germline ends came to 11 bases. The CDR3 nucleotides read TGCGCCAGCAGCCAAATCCGGGTCGCCACAGATACGCAGTATTTT. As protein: CASSQIRVATDTQYF.

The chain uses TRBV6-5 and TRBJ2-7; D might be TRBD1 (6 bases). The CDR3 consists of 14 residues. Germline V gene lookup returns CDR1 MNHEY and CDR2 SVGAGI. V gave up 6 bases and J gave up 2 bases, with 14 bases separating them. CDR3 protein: CASSPSGGTYEQYF. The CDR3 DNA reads TGTGCCAGCAGCCCGAGTGGGGGCACCTACGAGCAGTACTTC.

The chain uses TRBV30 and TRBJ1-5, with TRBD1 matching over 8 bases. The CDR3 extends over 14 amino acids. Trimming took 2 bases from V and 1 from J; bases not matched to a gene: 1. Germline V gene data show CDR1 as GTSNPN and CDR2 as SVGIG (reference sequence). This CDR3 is CAWSRTGSNQPQHF. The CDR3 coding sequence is TGTGCCTGGAGTAGGACAGGGAGCAATCAGCCCCAGCATTTT.

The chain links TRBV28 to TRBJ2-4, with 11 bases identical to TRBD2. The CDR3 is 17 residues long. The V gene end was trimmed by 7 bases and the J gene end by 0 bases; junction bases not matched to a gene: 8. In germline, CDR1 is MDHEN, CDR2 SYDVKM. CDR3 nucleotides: TGTGCCAGCAACGTCGGGACTAGCGGTTTAGCCAAAAACATTCAGTACTTC. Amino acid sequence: CASNVGTSGLAKNIQYF.

As DNA, the CDR3 is TGTGCCAGCAGCATCGGGACAGGGCACACTGAAGCTTTCTTT. It yields the protein CASSIGTGHTEAFF. The rearrangement joins TRBV5-5 to TRBJ1-1, with 9 bases aligning to TRBD1. CDR1 is SGHKS and CDR2 is YYEKEE in the germline V gene (reference sequence). The V and J ends lost 4 bases and 3 bases, in that order; junction bases with no gene match: 4. CDR3 length: 14 residues.

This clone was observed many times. This CDR3 reads CASSSSGTVQETQYF. The CDR3 region has the DNA TGTGCCAGTAGTTCGTCCGGGACAGTCCAAGAGACCCAGTACTTC. The V and J genes are TRBV19 and TRBJ2-5, with TRBD1 matching over 7 bases. V gave up 5 bases and J gave up 1 base; unmatched junction bases: 7. Germline CDR1 LNHDA, CDR2 SQIVND (reference sequence). This CDR3 has 15 amino acids.

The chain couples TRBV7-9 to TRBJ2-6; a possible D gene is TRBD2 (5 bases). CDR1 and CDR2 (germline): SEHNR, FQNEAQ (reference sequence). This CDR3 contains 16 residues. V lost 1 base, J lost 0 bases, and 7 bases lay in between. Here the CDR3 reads CASSLDGDSGANVLTF. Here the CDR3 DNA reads TGTGCCAGCAGCTTAGACGGGGACTCTGGGGCCAACGTCCTGACTTTC. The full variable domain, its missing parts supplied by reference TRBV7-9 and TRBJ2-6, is DTGVSQNPRHKITKRGQNVTFRCDPISEHNRLYWYRQTLGQGPEFLTYFQNEAQLEKSRLLSDRFSAERPKGSFSTLEIQRTEQGDSAMYLCASSLDGDSGANVLTFGAGSRLTVL.

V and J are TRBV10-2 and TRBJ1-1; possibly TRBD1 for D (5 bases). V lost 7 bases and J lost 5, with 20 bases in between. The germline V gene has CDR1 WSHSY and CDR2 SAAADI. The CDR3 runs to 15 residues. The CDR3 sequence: CASNTGEGGWTEAFF. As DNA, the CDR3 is TGCGCCAGCAACACGGGGGAGGGAGGATGGACTGAAGCTTTCTTT.

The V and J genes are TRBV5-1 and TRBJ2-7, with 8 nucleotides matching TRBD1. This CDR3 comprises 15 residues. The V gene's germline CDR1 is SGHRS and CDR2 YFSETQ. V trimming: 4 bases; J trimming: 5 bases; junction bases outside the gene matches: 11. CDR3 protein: CASSIGQGGWDEQYF. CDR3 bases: TGCGCCAGCAGCATTGGACAGGGCGGCTGGGACGAGCAGTACTTC.

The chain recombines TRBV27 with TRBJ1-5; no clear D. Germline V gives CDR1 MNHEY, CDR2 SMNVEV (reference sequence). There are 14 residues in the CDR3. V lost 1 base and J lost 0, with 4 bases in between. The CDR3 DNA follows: TGTGCCAGCAGTTTATACGGTAGCAATCAGCCCCAGCATTTT. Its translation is CASSLYGSNQPQHF.

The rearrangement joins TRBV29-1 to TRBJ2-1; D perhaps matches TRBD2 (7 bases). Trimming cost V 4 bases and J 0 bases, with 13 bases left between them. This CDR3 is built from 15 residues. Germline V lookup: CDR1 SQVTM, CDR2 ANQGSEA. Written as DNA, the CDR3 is TGCAGCGTTGTAGGGGGGGCAGTCTCCTACAATGAGCAGTTCTTC. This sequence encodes CSVVGGAVSYNEQFF.

CDR3 sequence (DNA): TGTGCCTGGAGTGTATTGTCGCAACAGGCTTTCTTT. This codes for CAWSVLSQQAFF. The V gene is TRBV30, the J gene TRBJ1-1; D is unresolved. The CDR3 loop spans 12 amino acids. The V and J ends lost 0 bases and 11 bases respectively, with 13 bases between them. Per germline, CDR1 GTSNPN and CDR2 SVGIG (reference sequence).